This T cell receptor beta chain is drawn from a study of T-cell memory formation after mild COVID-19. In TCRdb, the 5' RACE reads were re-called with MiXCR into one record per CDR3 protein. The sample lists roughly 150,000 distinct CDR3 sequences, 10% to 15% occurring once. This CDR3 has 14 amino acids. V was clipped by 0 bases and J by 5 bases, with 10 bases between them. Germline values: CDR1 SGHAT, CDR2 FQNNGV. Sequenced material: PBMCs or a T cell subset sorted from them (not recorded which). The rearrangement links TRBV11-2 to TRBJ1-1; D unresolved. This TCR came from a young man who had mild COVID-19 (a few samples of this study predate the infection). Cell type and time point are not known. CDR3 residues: CASSLDPLGTEAFF. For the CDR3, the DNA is TGTGCCAGCAGCTTAGACCCCCTAGGGACTGAAGCTTTCTTT.